These 5 T cell receptor beta chains came from one sample sequenced in a study of vaccination and CD4 T cells after COVID-19. Treatment given: approximately 11-day PBMC culture with coronavirus spike peptide pools or control peptides (ViraFEST assay). No antigens are known for them. At the Johns Hopkins FTIC core, DNA taken from cultured CD4+ T cells was sequenced by way of the Oncomine TCR Beta short-read assay. Each CDR3 protein is one row after TCRdb ran MiXCR on the PCR reads. The sample yields 15,000 to 20,000 distinct CDR3 sequences, under 45% seen once. The material sequenced was CD4+ T cells from blood, cultured in vitro, taken after SARS-CoV-2 vaccination. The receptor set was obtained from a human donor who had recovered from COVID-19.

The CDR3 protein is CASSFSQGDTQYF. CDR3 DNA sequence: TGTGCCAGCAGTTTCTCCCAGGGAGATACGCAGTATTTT. The chain uses TRBV27 and TRBJ2-3; possibly TRBD1 for D (5 bases). CDR1 and CDR2 (germline): MNHEY, SMNVEV (reference sequence). The CDR3 covers 13 residues. V dropped 3 bases and J dropped 5 bases, with 9 bases sitting between them.

The rearrangement uses TRBV20-1 and TRBJ2-2; 9 positions agree with TRBD2. The germline V gene encodes CDR1 DFQATT and CDR2 SNEGSKA (reference sequence). Trimming at V came to 4 bases and at J to 5 bases, leaving 11 bases not matched to a gene. There are 16 residues in the CDR3. In DNA, the CDR3 is TGCAGTGCTACGACTAGCGGAGGGGAGGAGACCGGGGAGCTGTTTTTT. It specifies CSATTSGGEETGELFF.

This clonotype was seen a handful of times. The chain employs TRBV7-2 and TRBJ2-3; no definite D call. Germline loops: CDR1 SGHTA, CDR2 FQGNSA. Deletions cut 3 bases from V and 4 bases from J, with 14 bases between. CDR3 length: 15 amino acids. This CDR3 reads CASSFNFPWADTQYF. The DNA of the CDR3 is TGTGCCAGCAGCTTTAACTTCCCTTGGGCAGATACGCAGTATTTT.

The V call is TRBV30, the J call TRBJ1-2, with no clear D. Germline V gene data show CDR1 as GTSNPN and CDR2 as SVGIG (reference sequence). CDR3 size: 12 residues. V was clipped by 4 bases and J by 4 bases, with 10 bases between them. CDR3 DNA sequence: TGTGCCTGGATCTCCCGGTCCTATGGCTACACCTTC. This translates into CAWISRSYGYTF.

This clonotype has just a few counts. The V and J genes are TRBV20-1 and TRBJ1-5, with 8 bases identical to TRBD1. The CDR3 sequence is 15 residues long. V lost 3 bases to trimming and J lost 3 bases; unmatched junction nucleotides: 7. Germline CDR1 reads DFQATT; CDR2 reads SNEGSKA (reference sequence). This chain's CDR3 is CSASSGQGSNQPQHF. The CDR3 nucleotides read TGCAGTGCTAGCTCAGGACAGGGATCCAATCAGCCCCAGCATTTT.